The sequence of this T cell receptor (beta chain) was determined in a study of response to subunit inactivated influenza vaccine. Whole-study results and caveats: Authors proposed each seasonal influenza vaccination draws in few new T cells.

This clonotype was observed a few times. What it binds is not known. With 1 base clipped from V and 5 bases from J, the junction kept 6 bases outside the gene matches. Germline loops: CDR1 LGHNA, CDR2 YNFKEQ. CDR3 length equals 16 residues. TCRdb independently ran MiXCR on the RT-PCR reads; one entry per CDR3 protein. The sample holds under 550,000 distinct CDR3 sequences, about 7.2% seen once. The sample consisted of PBMCs from blood, taken roughly 24 months after vaccination. The origin of this receptor is a man between 50 and 75 years old who received an inactivated influenza vaccine. The rearrangement links TRBV4-2 to TRBJ2-1, with 9 bases identical to TRBD2. The CDR3, as DNA: TGTGCCAGCAGCCAAGTTAGCGGGGGCTTAAACAATGAGCAGTTCTTC. It translates to CASSQVSGGLNNEQFF.